This is a list of T cell receptor beta chains from one sample in a study of blood T cell repertoires in COVID-19. Profiling relied on immunoSEQ multiplex PCR, and the TCRdb table lists in-frame clones only, not all of them. Of approximately 670,000 clones listed, 75% to 90% are singletons. The specimen sequenced was peripheral blood. The receptors here all came from a woman between 18 and 29 years old with acute or convalescent COVID-19. The CDR3 runs from the conserved cysteine through the conserved F or W. The order of the fields is CDR3 protein, J gene, D gene, CDR3 length, V gene. D genes are given only for firm matches.

CDR3aa: CASSQGTVNTEAFF
j_gene: TRBJ1-1
d_gene: TRBD1
len: 14
v_gene: TRBV6-5

CDR3aa: CASSWGGQADTQYF
j_gene: TRBJ2-3
d_gene: .
len: 14
v_gene: TRBV5-8

CDR3aa: CATSDLGATEAFF
j_gene: TRBJ1-1
d_gene: .
len: 13
v_gene: TRBV24-1

CDR3aa: CASSSDSNYGYTF
j_gene: TRBJ1-2
d_gene: .
len: 13
v_gene: TRBV5-1

CDR3aa: CAIIRDSLYEQYF
j_gene: TRBJ2-7
d_gene: TRBD1
len: 13
v_gene: TRBV12-5

CDR3aa: CASSGDITYEQYF
j_gene: TRBJ2-7
d_gene: .
len: 13
v_gene: TRBV2

CDR3aa: CAISEWTGQPGNTIYF
j_gene: TRBJ1-3
d_gene: TRBD1
len: 16
v_gene: TRBV10-3

CDR3aa: CASSPAGGDTQYF
j_gene: TRBJ2-3
d_gene: TRBD2
len: 13
v_gene: TRBV3-1/TRBV3-2

CDR3aa: CASSSGVDGGSGNTIYF
j_gene: TRBJ1-3
d_gene: .
len: 17
v_gene: TRBV13

CDR3aa: CASSLNRNTEAFF
j_gene: TRBJ1-1
d_gene: .
len: 13
v_gene: TRBV12-3/TRBV12-4

CDR3aa: CASSAWTSRTGELFF
j_gene: TRBJ2-2
d_gene: TRBD2
len: 15
v_gene: TRBV9

CDR3aa: CSVDEEGYEQYF
j_gene: TRBJ2-7
d_gene: .
len: 12
v_gene: TRBV29-1

CDR3aa: CANPGTEKRYSNQPQHF
j_gene: TRBJ1-5
d_gene: TRBD1
len: 17
v_gene: TRBV24-1

CDR3aa: CASSILAEPYEQYF
j_gene: TRBJ2-7
d_gene: .
len: 14
v_gene: TRBV9

CDR3aa: CASSTKSSSSYNSPLHF
j_gene: TRBJ1-6
d_gene: .
len: 17
v_gene: TRBV7-2

CDR3aa: CASQGGTGGFGEQYF
j_gene: TRBJ2-7
d_gene: TRBD1
len: 15
v_gene: TRBV2

CDR3aa: CASSFSVVTEAFF
j_gene: TRBJ1-1
d_gene: .
len: 13
v_gene: TRBV7-2

CDR3aa: CASSEGERLAFF
j_gene: TRBJ1-1
d_gene: .
len: 12
v_gene: TRBV2

CDR3aa: CASSQVLNTGELFF
j_gene: TRBJ2-2
d_gene: .
len: 14
v_gene: TRBV4-3

CDR3aa: CASARAGLYSGELFF
j_gene: TRBJ2-2
d_gene: .
len: 15
v_gene: TRBV7-9

CDR3aa: CASSVGQPNTEAFF
j_gene: TRBJ1-1
d_gene: TRBD1
len: 14
v_gene: TRBV5-1

CDR3aa: CASSSPFGRAYEQYF
j_gene: TRBJ2-7
d_gene: .
len: 15
v_gene: TRBV5-8

CDR3aa: CASSFDRAPNSPLHF
j_gene: TRBJ1-6
d_gene: TRBD1
len: 15
v_gene: TRBV11-2

CDR3aa: CASSRARGGQFLYEQYF
j_gene: TRBJ2-7
d_gene: .
len: 17
v_gene: TRBV7-2

CDR3aa: CASSDMDSPMNTEAFF
j_gene: TRBJ1-1
d_gene: .
len: 16
v_gene: TRBV10-1

CDR3aa: CASSGDRGYNEQFF
j_gene: TRBJ2-1
d_gene: TRBD1
len: 14
v_gene: TRBV2

CDR3aa: CATSDTTANYGYTF
j_gene: TRBJ1-2
d_gene: .
len: 14
v_gene: TRBV24-1

CDR3aa: CASRLTGLLSSYEQYF
j_gene: TRBJ2-7
d_gene: .
len: 16
v_gene: TRBV27

CDR3aa: CASSQVGGPTEAFF
j_gene: TRBJ1-1
d_gene: .
len: 14
v_gene: TRBV4-1

CDR3aa: CASSIDRGAGAPLHF
j_gene: TRBJ1-6
d_gene: .
len: 15
v_gene: TRBV7-9

CDR3aa: CASSLGDYEQYF
j_gene: TRBJ2-7
d_gene: .
len: 12
v_gene: TRBV5-5

CDR3aa: CAISESGGRLATGTEAFF
j_gene: TRBJ1-1
d_gene: .
len: 18
v_gene: TRBV10-3

CDR3aa: CASSYARGLQNTGELFF
j_gene: TRBJ2-2
d_gene: .
len: 17
v_gene: TRBV5-6

CDR3aa: CASRTGTGYLAEAFF
j_gene: TRBJ1-1
d_gene: TRBD1
len: 15
v_gene: TRBV27

CDR3aa: CASSLAGSGSSPLHF
j_gene: TRBJ1-6
d_gene: .
len: 15
v_gene: TRBV5-4

CDR3aa: CSASGDRTTNEKLFF
j_gene: TRBJ1-4
d_gene: TRBD1
len: 15
v_gene: TRBV20-1

CDR3aa: CASSQQIRSNYGYTF
j_gene: TRBJ1-2
d_gene: .
len: 15
v_gene: TRBV19

CDR3aa: CASSFTGLAGGPITGPQYF
j_gene: TRBJ2-3
d_gene: TRBD2
len: 19
v_gene: TRBV5-1

CDR3aa: CASSLSRGLAYGYTF
j_gene: TRBJ1-2
d_gene: TRBD1
len: 15
v_gene: TRBV27

CDR3aa: CASSLGTASWGYTF
j_gene: TRBJ1-2
d_gene: .
len: 14
v_gene: TRBV7-9

CDR3aa: CASSQDLGQTTGELFF
j_gene: TRBJ2-2
d_gene: .
len: 16
v_gene: TRBV3-1/TRBV3-2

CDR3aa: CASSAGYEQYF
j_gene: TRBJ2-7
d_gene: .
len: 11
v_gene: TRBV5-1

CDR3aa: CASSSSSGGTGELFF
j_gene: TRBJ2-2
d_gene: TRBD2
len: 15
v_gene: TRBV6-5

CDR3aa: CASSRGRVNSGNTIYF
j_gene: TRBJ1-3
d_gene: .
len: 16
v_gene: TRBV11-2

CDR3aa: CASSQDWGGNWQPQHF
j_gene: TRBJ1-5
d_gene: .
len: 16
v_gene: TRBV4-1

CDR3aa: CASSIVQTGNYGYTF
j_gene: TRBJ1-2
d_gene: .
len: 15
v_gene: TRBV2

CDR3aa: CASSEVGGPAYEQYF
j_gene: TRBJ2-7
d_gene: .
len: 15
v_gene: TRBV6-1

CDR3aa: CATSGPGQNTGELFF
j_gene: TRBJ2-2
d_gene: .
len: 15
v_gene: TRBV15